The TCR beta chain described here comes from a study of T cells in Graves' hyperthyroidism and ophthalmopathy. Authors of the study amplified TCR beta CDR3 regions from RNA transcripts. First-round RT-PCR targeting the TCR CDR3 was performed with the HTBI primer set. From the multiplex PCR reads, TCRdb called clonotypes with MiXCR, one entry per CDR3 protein. Of around 700,000 distinct CDR3 sequences listed, around 20% are singletons. There are many counts of this clonotype. Its target is unknown. Findings and limits, study-wide: The model anticipated ophthalmopathy a median approximately 6.5 months pre-onset. A 13 V-J signature model discriminated ophthalmopathy versus stable hyperthyroidism.

The specimen sequenced was blood. The origin of this receptor is a woman aged 45-59 years with Graves' hyperthyroidism that later progressed to Graves' ophthalmopathy.

CDR3 residues: CASMGSKGWVMNTEAFF. CDR3 DNA: TGTGCCAGCATGGGGAGCAAGGGCTGGGTCATGAACACTGAAGCTTTCTTT. The genes are TRBV6-1 and TRBJ1-1; no firm D call. Trimming left V 7 bases short and J 0 bases short, with 21 bases between. The germline V gene encodes CDR1 MNHNS and CDR2 SASEGT. The CDR3 totals 17 residues.